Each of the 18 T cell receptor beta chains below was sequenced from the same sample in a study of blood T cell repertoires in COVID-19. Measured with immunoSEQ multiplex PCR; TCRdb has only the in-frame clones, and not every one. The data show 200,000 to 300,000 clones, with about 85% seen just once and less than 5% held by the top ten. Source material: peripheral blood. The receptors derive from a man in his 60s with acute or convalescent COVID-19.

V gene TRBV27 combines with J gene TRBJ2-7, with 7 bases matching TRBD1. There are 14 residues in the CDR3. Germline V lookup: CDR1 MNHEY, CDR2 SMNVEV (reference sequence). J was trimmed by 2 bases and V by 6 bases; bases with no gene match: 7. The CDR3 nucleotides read TGTGCCAGCAGCCCCCCGACAGGGACCTACGAGCAGTACTTC. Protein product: CASSPPTGTYEQYF.

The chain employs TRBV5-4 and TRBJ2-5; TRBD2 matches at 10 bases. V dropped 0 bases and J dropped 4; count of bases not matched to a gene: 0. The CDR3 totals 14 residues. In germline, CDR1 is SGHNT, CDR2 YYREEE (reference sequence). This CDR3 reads CASSLGLAGETQYF. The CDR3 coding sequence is TGTGCCAGCAGCTTGGGACTAGCGGGAGAGACCCAGTACTTC.

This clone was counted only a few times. Here the CDR3 DNA reads TGTGCCAGCAGCCAACCCCGGACTGGGCCCAATGAGCAGTTCTTC. It specifies CASSQPRTGPNEQFF. J is TRBJ2-1 and V is TRBV3-1 (or the pseudogene TRBV3-2); the D gene is possibly TRBD2 (5 bases). There are 15 residues in the CDR3. Germline values: CDR1 LGHDT, CDR2 YNNKEL (reference sequence). Deletions cut 2 bases from V and 6 bases from J, with 14 bases between.

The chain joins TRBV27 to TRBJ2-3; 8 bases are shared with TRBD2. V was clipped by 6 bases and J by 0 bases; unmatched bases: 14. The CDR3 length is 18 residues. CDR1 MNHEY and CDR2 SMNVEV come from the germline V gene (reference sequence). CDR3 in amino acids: CASSFRGGIRKSTDTQYF. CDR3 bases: TGTGCCAGCAGCTTCCGGGGGGGGATACGGAAAAGCACAGATACGCAGTATTTT.

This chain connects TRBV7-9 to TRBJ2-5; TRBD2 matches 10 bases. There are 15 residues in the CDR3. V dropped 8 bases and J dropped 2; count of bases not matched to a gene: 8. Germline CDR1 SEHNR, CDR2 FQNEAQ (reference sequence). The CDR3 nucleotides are TGTGCCAGCGGATTAGCGGGGGGACCACAAGAGACCCAGTACTTC. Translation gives CASGLAGGPQETQYF.

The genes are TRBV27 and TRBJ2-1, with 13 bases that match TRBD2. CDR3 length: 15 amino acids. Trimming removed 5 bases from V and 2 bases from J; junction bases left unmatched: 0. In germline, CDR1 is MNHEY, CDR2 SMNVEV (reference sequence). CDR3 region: CASSGTSGAYNEQFF. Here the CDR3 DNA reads TGTGCCAGCAGTGGGACTAGCGGGGCCTACAATGAGCAGTTCTTC.

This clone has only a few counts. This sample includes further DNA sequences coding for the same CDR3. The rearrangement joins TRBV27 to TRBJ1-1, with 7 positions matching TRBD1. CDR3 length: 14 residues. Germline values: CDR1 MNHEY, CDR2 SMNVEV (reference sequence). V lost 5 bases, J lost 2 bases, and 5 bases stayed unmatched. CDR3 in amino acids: CASSPGTANTEAFF. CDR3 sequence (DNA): TGTGCCAGCAGTCCAGGGACAGCAAACACTGAAGCTTTCTTT.

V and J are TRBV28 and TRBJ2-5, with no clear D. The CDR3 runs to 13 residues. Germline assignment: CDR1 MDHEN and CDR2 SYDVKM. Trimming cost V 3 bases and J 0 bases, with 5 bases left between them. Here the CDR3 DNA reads TGTGCCAGCAGTTTCGGGTACCAAGAGACCCAGTACTTC. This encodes CASSFGYQETQYF.

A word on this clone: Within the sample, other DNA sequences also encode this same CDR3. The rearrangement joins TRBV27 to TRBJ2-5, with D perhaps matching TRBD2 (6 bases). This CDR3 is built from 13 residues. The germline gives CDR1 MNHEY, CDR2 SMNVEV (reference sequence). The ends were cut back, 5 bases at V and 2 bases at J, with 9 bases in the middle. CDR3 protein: CASSRRGQETQYF. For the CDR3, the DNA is TGTGCCAGCAGTCGACGGGGGCAAGAGACCCAGTACTTC.

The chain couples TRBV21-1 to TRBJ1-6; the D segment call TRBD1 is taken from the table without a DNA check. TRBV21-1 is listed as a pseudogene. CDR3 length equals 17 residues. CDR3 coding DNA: TGTGCCAGCACCCCGACAGGGTCGAGCTCCTATAATTCACCCCTCCACTTT. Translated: CASTPTGSSSYNSPLHF.

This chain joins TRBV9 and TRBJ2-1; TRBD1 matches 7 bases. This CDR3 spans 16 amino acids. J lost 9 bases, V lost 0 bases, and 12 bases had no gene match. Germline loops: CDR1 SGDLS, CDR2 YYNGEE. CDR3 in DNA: TGTGCCAGCAGCGTAGGGATAAGGTTGGGACAGACTGAGCAGTTCTTC. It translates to CASSVGIRLGQTEQFF.

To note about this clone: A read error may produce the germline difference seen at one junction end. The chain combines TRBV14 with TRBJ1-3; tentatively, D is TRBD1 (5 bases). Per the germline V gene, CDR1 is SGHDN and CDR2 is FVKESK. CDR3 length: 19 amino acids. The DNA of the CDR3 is TGTGCCAGCAGCCATTTACCCTGGACATACCCCTCCTCTGGGAACACCATATATTTT. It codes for CASSHLPWTYPSSGNTIYF.

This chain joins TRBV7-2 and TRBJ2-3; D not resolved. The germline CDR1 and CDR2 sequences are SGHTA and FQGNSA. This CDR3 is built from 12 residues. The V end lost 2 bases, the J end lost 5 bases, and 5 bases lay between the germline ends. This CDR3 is CASSLYLDTQYF. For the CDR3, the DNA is TGTGCCAGCAGCTTATACTTAGATACGCAGTATTTT.

This CDR3 is CASSHPVGGRSNEKLFF. The CDR3 region has the DNA TGCGCCAGCAGCCACCCCGTGGGGGGGCGGAGTAATGAAAAACTGTTTTTT. J is TRBJ1-4 and V is TRBV4-1; D is possibly TRBD1 (6 bases). This CDR3 contains 17 residues. Germline loops: CDR1 MGHRA, CDR2 YSYEKL. V was trimmed by 3 bases and J by 4 bases, leaving 18 bases between them.

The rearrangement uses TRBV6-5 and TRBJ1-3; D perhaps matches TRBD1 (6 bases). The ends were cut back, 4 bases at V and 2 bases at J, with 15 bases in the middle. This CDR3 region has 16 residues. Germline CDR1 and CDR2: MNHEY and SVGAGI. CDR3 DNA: TGTGCCAGCAGTTCCGGGACACCCGTAACTGGAAACACCATATATTTT. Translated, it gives CASSSGTPVTGNTIYF.

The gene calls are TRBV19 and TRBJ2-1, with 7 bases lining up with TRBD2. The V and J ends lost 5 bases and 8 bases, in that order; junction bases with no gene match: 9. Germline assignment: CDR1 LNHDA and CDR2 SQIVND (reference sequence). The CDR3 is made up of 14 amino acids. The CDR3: CASSRGGGIDEQFF. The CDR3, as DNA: TGTGCCAGTAGTCGGGGCGGGGGTATCGATGAGCAGTTCTTC.

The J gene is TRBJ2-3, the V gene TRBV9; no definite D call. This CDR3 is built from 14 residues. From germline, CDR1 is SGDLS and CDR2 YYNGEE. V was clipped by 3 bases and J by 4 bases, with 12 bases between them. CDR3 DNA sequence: TGTGCCAGCAGCGGATTGAAGCTAGCAGATACGCAGTATTTT. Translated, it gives CASSGLKLADTQYF.

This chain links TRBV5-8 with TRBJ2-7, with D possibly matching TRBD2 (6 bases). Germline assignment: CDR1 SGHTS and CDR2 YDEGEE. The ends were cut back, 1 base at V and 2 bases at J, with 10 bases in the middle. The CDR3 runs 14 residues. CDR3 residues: CASSLPGLAYEQYF. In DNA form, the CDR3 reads TGTGCCAGCAGCTTGCCGGGACTCGCCTACGAGCAGTACTTC.